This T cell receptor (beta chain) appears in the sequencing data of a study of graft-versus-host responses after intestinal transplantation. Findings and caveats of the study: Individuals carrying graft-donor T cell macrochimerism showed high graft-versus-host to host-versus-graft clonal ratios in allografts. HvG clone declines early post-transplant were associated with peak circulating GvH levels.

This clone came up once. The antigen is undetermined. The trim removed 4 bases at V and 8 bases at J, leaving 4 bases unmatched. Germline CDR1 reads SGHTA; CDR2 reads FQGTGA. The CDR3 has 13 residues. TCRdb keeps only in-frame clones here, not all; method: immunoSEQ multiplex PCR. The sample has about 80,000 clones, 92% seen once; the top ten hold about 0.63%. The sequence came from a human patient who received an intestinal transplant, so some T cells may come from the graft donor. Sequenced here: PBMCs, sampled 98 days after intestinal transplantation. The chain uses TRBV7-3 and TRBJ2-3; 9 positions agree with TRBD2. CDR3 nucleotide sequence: TGTGCCAGCAGCTACCTGACTAGCGGTACGCAGTATTTT. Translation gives CASSYLTSGTQYF.